This T cell receptor beta chain comes out of a study of spatial heterogeneity in lung cancer. Whole-study findings and limits: The study found that expanded intratumoral alpha and beta TCR counts tracked tumor mutation counts.

TCRdb independently ran MiXCR on the 5' RACE reads; one entry per CDR3 protein. The table has some 11,000 distinct CDR3 sequences, 5% to 6.5% seen once; the top ten hold around 12%. The time point is: sample taken at primary tumor resection. The donors, more than 55 patients with untreated early-stage non-small cell lung cancer, provided the samples. Sequencing of whole RNA from tumor, nontumor lung or frozen PBMC involved no sorting. Trimming took off 1 base at V and 4 bases at J, with 7 bases between the two ends. Germline V gives CDR1 LGHNA, CDR2 YNFKEQ. The CDR3 loop spans 14 amino acids. This clonotype was seen at least ten times. Its matching antigen is unknown.

The sequenced sample was lung tumor tissue, obtained at surgery. The receptor was isolated from a male donor with early-stage non-small cell lung cancer. The chain couples TRBV4-2 to TRBJ2-2, with a possible D match to TRBD1 (5 bases). CDR3 sequence reads: CASSQARGTGELFF. The CDR3 region has the DNA TGTGCCAGCAGCCAAGCAAGGGGCACCGGGGAGCTGTTTTTT.